This T cell receptor beta chain was identified in a study of blood T cell repertoires in COVID-19. The wider study: COVID-19 samples, acute and convalescent, were from the United States, Italy and Spain.

Adults between about 18 and 95 years of age took part from 24 US areas. Cohorts were based on clinical histories the participants reported. The CDR3 extends over 12 amino acids. Germline CDR1 reads MNHEY; CDR2 reads SMNVEV (reference sequence). V was pared by 5 bases and J by 6 bases, with 9 bases between. Profiled with immunoSEQ multiplex PCR; TCRdb holds only in-frame clones, not every one. Counted here are around 340,000 clones, approximately 91% occurring once; the ten biggest clones make up about 0.94%. The V and J genes are TRBV27 and TRBJ2-3; D gene uncertain. This TCR came from a woman aged 25 to 39 who had been exposed to COVID-19. Sequencing was carried out using PBMCs or T cells enriched from blood (not recorded which). CDR3 bases: TGTGCCAGCAGTCAACTTCTGGATACGCAGTATTTT. It specifies CASSQLLDTQYF.